What follows are 23 T cell receptor beta chains derived from one specimen sequenced in a study of identifying expanded T cells in peripheral blood. The method was immunoSEQ multiplex PCR; TCRdb's version includes in-frame clones alone and lacks a portion of them. The sample records around 94,000 clones, roughly 81% being singletons. Sequenced material: blood. The receptors shown here come from a person aged 18 to 70 in good health.

The chain carries TRBV19 and TRBJ2-2, with D possibly being TRBD1 (6 bases). The CDR3 is 16 residues long. Germline CDR1 is LNHDA and CDR2 is SQIVND (reference sequence). V was trimmed by 8 bases and J by 2 bases, leaving 18 bases between them. This chain's CDR3 is CASRNHGTSNTGELFF. The CDR3 nucleotides are TGTGCCAGTCGCAACCACGGGACAAGTAACACCGGGGAGCTGTTTTTT.

This clone was counted a few times. The rearrangement uses TRBV30 and TRBJ1-6, with D possibly matching TRBD1 (5 bases). There are 13 residues in the CDR3. V lost 1 base, J lost 7 bases, and 8 bases lay in between. The germline V gene has CDR1 GTSNPN and CDR2 SVGIG (reference sequence). As DNA, the CDR3 is TGTGCCTGGAGTGGCTACAGGAATTCACCCCTCCACTTT. This encodes CAWSGYRNSPLHF.

In its sample, this clone was seen once. V usage is TRBV14 and J usage is TRBJ1-2; D unresolved. V was shortened by 0 bases and J by 2 bases, with 1 base between the two germline ends. CDR1 and CDR2 from the germline V gene are SGHDN and FVKESK. The length of the CDR3 is 12 residues. CDR3 amino acids: CASSQDNYGYTF. The CDR3 nucleotides are TGTGCCAGCAGCCAAGACAACTATGGCTACACCTTC.

The J gene is TRBJ2-3, the V gene TRBV4-3, with 16 positions matching TRBD2. The length of the CDR3 is 19 residues. Germline V gives CDR1 LGHNA, CDR2 YSLEER. Losses at the gene ends were 4 bases for V and 0 bases for J; bases not matched to a gene: 7. CDR3 sequence: CASSPMGLAGGPSTDTQYF. The CDR3 region has the DNA TGCGCCAGCAGCCCGATGGGACTAGCGGGGGGGCCGAGCACAGATACGCAGTATTTT.

J is TRBJ1-1 and V is TRBV6-5; D is unresolved. Trimming left V 2 bases short and J 10 bases short, with 11 bases between. The CDR3 is made up of 12 amino acids. Germline lookup yields CDR1 MNHEY and CDR2 SVGAGI. The chain's CDR3 is CASSYMGSGAFF. The CDR3 DNA follows: TGTGCCAGCAGTTACATGGGTTCCGGAGCTTTCTTT.

V gene TRBV19 combines with J gene TRBJ2-5; 10 bases match TRBD1. With V trimmed by 4 bases and J by 7 bases, 9 bases remained unmatched. CDR3 length equals 15 residues. Germline assignment: CDR1 LNHDA and CDR2 SQIVND (reference sequence). The CDR3 is CASSTGGQGWGTQYF. CDR3 sequence (DNA): TGTGCCAGTAGTACCGGGGGACAGGGGTGGGGGACCCAGTACTTC.

The chain has TRBV9 and TRBJ2-4, with D uncertain. CDR3 length: 13 residues. Germline CDR1 is SGDLS and CDR2 is YYNGEE. V was trimmed by 0 bases and J by 6 bases, leaving 7 bases between them. The DNA of the CDR3 is TGTGCCAGCAGCGTAGACGGAACAAACATTCAGTACTTC. Amino acid sequence: CASSVDGTNIQYF.

J is TRBJ2-3 and V is TRBV5-1; no reliable D call. Germline V gene data show CDR1 as SGHRS and CDR2 as YFSETQ. CDR3 length: 12 residues. The V end lost 0 bases, the J end lost 6 bases, and 5 bases lay between the germline ends. The CDR3 loop reads CASSLDRDTQYF. CDR3 coding DNA: TGCGCCAGCAGCTTGGATCGTGATACGCAGTATTTT.

The gene calls are TRBV5-4 and TRBJ1-2; possible D gene TRBD1, 5 bases. The CDR3 runs 14 residues. V lost 4 bases to trimming and J lost 8 bases, with 18 bases between them. Germline V gene data show CDR1 as SGHNT and CDR2 as YYREEE (reference sequence). Written as DNA, the CDR3 is TGTGCCAGCAGCCCCCTGCGCGGACATATCGGCTACACCTTC. Protein: CASSPLRGHIGYTF.

V is TRBV29-1 and J is TRBJ1-2; D is unresolved. This CDR3 comprises 15 residues. Germline-derived CDR1 and CDR2 are SQVTM and ANQGSEA. V was pared by 0 bases and J by 1 base, with 12 bases between. CDR3 region: CSVEDVLGDNYGYTF. DNA of the CDR3: TGCAGCGTTGAAGATGTACTGGGCGATAACTATGGCTACACCTTC.

In this sample, this clone turned up once. The DNA of the CDR3 is TGCGCCAGCAGCCACAATTTGGTGAGGGAGACCCAGTACTTC. Protein: CASSHNLVRETQYF. V gene TRBV4-3 combines with J gene TRBJ2-5; D gene uncertain. V gave up 3 bases and J gave up 5 bases, with 13 bases separating them. The CDR3 contains 14 residues. Germline assignment: CDR1 LGHNA and CDR2 YSLEER.

The chain is built from TRBV7-2 and TRBJ2-5; tentative D call: TRBD2 (6 bases). The germline V and J ends were trimmed by 4 bases and 7 bases, with 19 bases remaining between them. The CDR3 contains 15 residues. Germline V gene sequence: CDR1 SGHTA, CDR2 FQGNSA. The CDR3 spells CASSWAGAQGGTQYF. The CDR3 bases are TGTGCCAGCAGCTGGGCCGGGGCTCAGGGAGGGACCCAGTACTTC.

CDR3 protein: CASSLLQGSGETQYF. CDR3 DNA: TGTGCCAGCAGCCTATTACAGGGTAGCGGAGAGACCCAGTACTTC. This chain links TRBV5-6 with TRBJ2-5, with D tentatively TRBD1 or TRBD2 (6 bases each). The V gene lost 4 bases and the J gene lost 4 bases, with 17 bases spanning the gap. The germline V gene has CDR1 SGHDT and CDR2 YYEEEE. The CDR3 spans 15 residues.

This chain links TRBV4-1 with TRBJ1-2; D unclear. V was clipped by 4 bases and J by 6 bases, with 18 bases between them. This CDR3 comprises 15 residues. From germline, CDR1 is MGHRA and CDR2 YSYEKL. CDR3 in DNA: TGCGCCAGCAGCCTCCACCCGCTGGACGCGGATGGCTACACCTTC. Translating gives CASSLHPLDADGYTF.

The chain recombines TRBV6-1 with TRBJ1-5; D is unresolved. Per the germline V gene, CDR1 is MNHNS and CDR2 is SASEGT. V lost 1 base and J lost 10, with 11 bases in between. This CDR3 has 13 amino acids. For the CDR3, the DNA is TGTGCCAGCAGTGAAGTGATCGGGAATCCCCAGCATTTT. Translated: CASSEVIGNPQHF.

V and J are TRBV14 and TRBJ1-2; TRBD1 matches at 7 bases. The germline V gene has CDR1 SGHDN and CDR2 FVKESK. Trimming removed 4 bases from V and 7 bases from J; junction bases left unmatched: 12. The CDR3 length is 15 residues. CDR3 DNA sequence: TGTGCCAGCAGCCCGCGACAGGGCCCGGGGAGTGGCTACACCTTC. This encodes CASSPRQGPGSGYTF.

The genes are TRBV5-1 and TRBJ2-7; unclear D gene. The germline V gene encodes CDR1 SGHRS and CDR2 YFSETQ. Trimming took off 4 bases at V and 0 bases at J, with 5 bases between the two ends. The CDR3 loop spans 12 amino acids. The CDR3 region has the DNA TGCGCCAGCAGCCTTATCTCCTACGAGCAGTACTTC. It encodes CASSLISYEQYF.

The chain uses TRBV5-1 and TRBJ1-3; D gene ambiguous. There are 15 residues in the CDR3. Germline CDR1 SGHRS, CDR2 YFSETQ. Trimming pared 0 bases from V and 0 bases from J, leaving 7 bases between. Here the CDR3 reads CASSLGAVSGNTIYF. The CDR3, as DNA: TGCGCCAGCAGCTTGGGTGCCGTCTCTGGAAACACCATATATTTT.

This rearrangement joins TRBV7-9 to TRBJ1-1, with a tentative D call TRBD1 (6 bases). The germline V and J ends were trimmed by 6 bases and 3 bases, with 8 bases remaining between them. This CDR3 is 12 amino acids long. Germline V CDR1 and CDR2: SEHNR, FQNEAQ (reference sequence). The chain's CDR3 is CASRTGYTEAFF. In DNA, the CDR3 is TGTGCCAGCAGAACAGGGTACACTGAAGCTTTCTTT.

This clone was seen only a few times. This sequence joins TRBV20-1 and TRBJ2-1, with TRBD2 as a possible D gene (5 bases). V lost 6 bases and J lost 7, with 10 bases in between. The CDR3 has 11 amino acids. Germline V gene lookup returns CDR1 DFQATT and CDR2 SNEGSKA (reference sequence). The CDR3 nucleotides are TGCAGTGCCCGTACTAGTAATGAGCAGTTCTTC. Encoded protein: CSARTSNEQFF.

V and J are TRBV6-6 and TRBJ1-6, with D perhaps matching TRBD1 (5 bases). Trimming took off 4 bases at V and 6 bases at J, with 13 bases between the two ends. The CDR3 is 15 amino acids. Per the germline V gene, CDR1 is MNHNY and CDR2 is SVGAGI (reference sequence). The CDR3 region is CASSWQGVGNSPLHF. DNA for the CDR3: TGTGCCAGCAGTTGGCAGGGCGTAGGTAATTCACCCCTCCACTTT.

The chain recombines TRBV7-6 with TRBJ1-6; D not certain. This CDR3 comprises 14 residues. The V gene lost 1 base and the J gene lost 8 bases, with 9 bases spanning the gap. Germline values: CDR1 SGHVS, CDR2 FNYEAQ. As DNA, the CDR3 is TGTGCCAGCAGCTTAGGGACGATAGATTCACCCCTCCACTTT. Translation: CASSLGTIDSPLHF. Full variable domain (rest looked up from reference TRBV7-6 and TRBJ1-6): GAGVSQSPRYKVTKRGQDVALRCDPISGHVSLYWYRQALGQGPEFLTYFNYEAQQDKSGLPNDRFSAERPEGSISTLTIQRTEQRDSAMYRCASSLGTIDSPLHFGNGTRLTVT.

DNA of the CDR3: TGCGCCAGCAGCCAAGAAATATCGGTGTCTTCGAGCCGATACTATAATTCACCCCTCCACTTT. Translating gives CASSQEISVSSSRYYNSPLHF. V is TRBV4-3 and J is TRBJ1-6; D not certain. CDR3 length equals 21 residues. Deletions cut 0 bases from V and 3 bases from J, with 24 bases between. Germline CDR1 LGHNA, CDR2 YSLEER.